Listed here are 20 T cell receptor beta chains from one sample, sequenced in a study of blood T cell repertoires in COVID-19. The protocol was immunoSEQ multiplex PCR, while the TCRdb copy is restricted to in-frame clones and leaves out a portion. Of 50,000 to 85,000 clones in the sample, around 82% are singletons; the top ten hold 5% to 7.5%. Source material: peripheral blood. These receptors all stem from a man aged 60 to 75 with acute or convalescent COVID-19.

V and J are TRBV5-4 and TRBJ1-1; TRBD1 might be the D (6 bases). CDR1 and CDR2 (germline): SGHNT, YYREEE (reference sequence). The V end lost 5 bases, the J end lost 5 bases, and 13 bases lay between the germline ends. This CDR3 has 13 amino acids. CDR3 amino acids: CASRNTGRTEAFF. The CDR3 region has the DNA TGTGCCAGCAGAAACACAGGGCGGACTGAAGCTTTCTTT.

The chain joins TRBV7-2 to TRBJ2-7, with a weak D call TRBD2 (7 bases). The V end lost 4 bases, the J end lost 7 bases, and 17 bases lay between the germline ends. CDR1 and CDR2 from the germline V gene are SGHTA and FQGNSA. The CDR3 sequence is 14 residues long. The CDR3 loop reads CASSYDGGRSEQYF. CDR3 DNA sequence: TGTGCCAGCAGCTACGACGGGGGGCGGAGTGAGCAGTACTTC.

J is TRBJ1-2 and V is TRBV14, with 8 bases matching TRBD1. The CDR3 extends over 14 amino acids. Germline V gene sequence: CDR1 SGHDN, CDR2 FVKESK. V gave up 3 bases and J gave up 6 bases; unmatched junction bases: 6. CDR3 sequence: CASSHVTGVNGYTF. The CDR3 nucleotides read TGTGCCAGCAGCCATGTGACAGGGGTGAATGGCTACACCTTC. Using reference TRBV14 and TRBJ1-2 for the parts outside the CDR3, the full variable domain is EAGVTQFPSHSVIEKGQTVTLRCDPISGHDNLYWYRRVMGKEIKFLLHFVKESKQDESGMPNNRFLAERTGGTYSTLKVQPAELEDSGVYFCASSHVTGVNGYTFGSGTRLTVV.

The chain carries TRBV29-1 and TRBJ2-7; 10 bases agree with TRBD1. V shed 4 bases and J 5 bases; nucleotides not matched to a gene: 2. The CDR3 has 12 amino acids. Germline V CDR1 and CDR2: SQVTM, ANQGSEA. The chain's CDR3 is CSVATGGNEQYV. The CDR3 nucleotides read TGCAGCGTTGCGACAGGGGGCAACGAGCAGTACGTC.

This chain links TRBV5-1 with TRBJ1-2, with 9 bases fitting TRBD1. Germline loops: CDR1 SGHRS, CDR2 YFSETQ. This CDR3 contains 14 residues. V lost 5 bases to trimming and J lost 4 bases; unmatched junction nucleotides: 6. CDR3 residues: CASRATGGSYGYTF. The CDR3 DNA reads TGCGCCAGCAGGGCGACAGGGGGTAGCTATGGCTACACCTTC.

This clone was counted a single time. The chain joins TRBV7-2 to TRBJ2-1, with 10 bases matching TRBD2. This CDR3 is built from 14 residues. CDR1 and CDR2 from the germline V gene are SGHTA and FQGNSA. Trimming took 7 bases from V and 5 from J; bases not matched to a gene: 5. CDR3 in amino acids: CASKSGGVNNEQFF. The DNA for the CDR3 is TGTGCCAGCAAGAGCGGGGGGGTCAACAATGAGCAGTTCTTC.

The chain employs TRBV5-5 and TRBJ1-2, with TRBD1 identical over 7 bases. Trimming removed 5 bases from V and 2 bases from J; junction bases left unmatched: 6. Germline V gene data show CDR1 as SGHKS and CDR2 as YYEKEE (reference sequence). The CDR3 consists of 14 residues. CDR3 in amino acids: CASRAGTANYGYTF. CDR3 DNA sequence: TGTGCCAGCAGAGCCGGGACAGCAAACTATGGCTACACCTTC.

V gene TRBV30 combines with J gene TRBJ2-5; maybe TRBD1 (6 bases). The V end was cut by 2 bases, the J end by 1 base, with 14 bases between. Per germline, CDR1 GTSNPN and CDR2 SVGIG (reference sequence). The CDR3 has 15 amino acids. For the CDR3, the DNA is TGTGCCTGGAGTTCGCAGGGGCATATCCAAGAGACCCAGTACTTC. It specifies CAWSSQGHIQETQYF.

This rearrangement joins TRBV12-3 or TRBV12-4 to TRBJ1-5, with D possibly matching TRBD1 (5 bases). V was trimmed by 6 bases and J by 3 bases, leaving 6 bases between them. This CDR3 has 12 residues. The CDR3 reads CASRGLNQPQHF. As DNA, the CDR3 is TGTGCCAGCAGGGGACTCAATCAGCCCCAGCATTTT.

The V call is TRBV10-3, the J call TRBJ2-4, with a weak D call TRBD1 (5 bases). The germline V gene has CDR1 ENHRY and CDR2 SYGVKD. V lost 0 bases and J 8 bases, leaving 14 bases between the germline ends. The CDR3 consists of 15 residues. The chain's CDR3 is CAISESVGAQDIQYF. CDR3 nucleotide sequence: TGTGCCATCAGTGAGTCTGTAGGGGCCCAGGACATTCAGTACTTC.

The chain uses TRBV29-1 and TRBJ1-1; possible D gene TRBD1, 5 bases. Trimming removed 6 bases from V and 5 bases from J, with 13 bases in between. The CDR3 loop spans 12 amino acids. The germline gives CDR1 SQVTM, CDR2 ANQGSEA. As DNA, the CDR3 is TGCAGCGTCCTACATGGGGCTACTGAAGCTTTCTTT. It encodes CSVLHGATEAFF.

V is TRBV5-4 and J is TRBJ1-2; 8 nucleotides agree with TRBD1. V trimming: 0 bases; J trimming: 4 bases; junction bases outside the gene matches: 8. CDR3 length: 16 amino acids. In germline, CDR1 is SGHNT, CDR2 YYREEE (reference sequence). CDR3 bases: TGTGCCAGCAGCTTGGGGGGCGGACAGGGCGTCTATGGCTACACCTTC. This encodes CASSLGGGQGVYGYTF.

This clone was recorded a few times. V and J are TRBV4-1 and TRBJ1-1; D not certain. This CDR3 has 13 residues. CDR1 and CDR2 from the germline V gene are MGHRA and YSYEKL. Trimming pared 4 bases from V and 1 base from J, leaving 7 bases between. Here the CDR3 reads CASSLQENTEAFF. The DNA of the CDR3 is TGCGCCAGCAGCCTCCAGGAGAACACTGAAGCTTTCTTT.

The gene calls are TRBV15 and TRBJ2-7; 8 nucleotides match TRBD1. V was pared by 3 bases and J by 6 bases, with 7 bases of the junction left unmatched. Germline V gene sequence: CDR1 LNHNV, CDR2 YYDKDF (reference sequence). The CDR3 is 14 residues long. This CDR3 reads CATSRGRTGFEQYF. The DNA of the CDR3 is TGTGCCACCAGCAGGGGGAGGACAGGGTTCGAGCAGTACTTC. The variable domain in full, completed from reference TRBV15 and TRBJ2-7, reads DAMVIQNPRYQVTQFGKPVTLSCSQTLNHNVMYWYQQKSSQAPKLLFHYYDKDFNNEADTPDNFQSRRPNTSFCFLDIRSPGLGDTAMYLCATSRGRTGFEQYFGPGTRLTVT.

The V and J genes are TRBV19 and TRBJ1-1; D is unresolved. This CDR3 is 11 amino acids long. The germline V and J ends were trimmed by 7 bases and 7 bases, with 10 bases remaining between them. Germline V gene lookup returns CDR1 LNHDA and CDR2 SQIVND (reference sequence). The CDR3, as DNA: TGTGCCAGTACCTTTCTGCGTGAAGCTTTCTTT. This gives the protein CASTFLREAFF.

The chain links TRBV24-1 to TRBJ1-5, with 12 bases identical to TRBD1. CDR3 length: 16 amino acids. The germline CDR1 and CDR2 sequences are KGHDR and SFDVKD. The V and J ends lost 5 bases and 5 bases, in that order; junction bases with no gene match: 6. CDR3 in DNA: TGTGCCACCAGTGCCCGGGACAGGGGGCGAGATCAGCCCCAGCATTTT. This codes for CATSARDRGRDQPQHF.

This CDR3 is CASSPVGLAGADTQYF. For the CDR3, the DNA is TGTGCCAGCAGCCCCGTCGGACTAGCGGGGGCAGATACGCAGTATTTT. The rearrangement uses TRBV7-2 and TRBJ2-3; 13 bases map to TRBD2. J was trimmed by 4 bases and V by 5 bases; bases with no gene match: 6. The CDR3 is 16 residues long. Per germline, CDR1 SGHTA and CDR2 FQGNSA.

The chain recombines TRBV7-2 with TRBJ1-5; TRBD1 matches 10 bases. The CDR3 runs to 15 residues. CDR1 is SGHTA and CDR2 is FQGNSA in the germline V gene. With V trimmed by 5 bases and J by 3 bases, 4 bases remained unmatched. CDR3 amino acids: CASSPGQGNNQPQHF. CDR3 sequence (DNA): TGTGCCAGCAGCCCGGGACAGGGGAACAATCAGCCCCAGCATTTT. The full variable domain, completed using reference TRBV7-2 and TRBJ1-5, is GAGVSQSPSNKVTEKGKDVELRCDPISGHTALYWYRQSLGQGLEFLIYFQGNSAPDKSGLPSDRFSAERTGGSVSTLTIQRTQQEDSAVYLCASSPGQGNNQPQHFGDGTRLSIL.

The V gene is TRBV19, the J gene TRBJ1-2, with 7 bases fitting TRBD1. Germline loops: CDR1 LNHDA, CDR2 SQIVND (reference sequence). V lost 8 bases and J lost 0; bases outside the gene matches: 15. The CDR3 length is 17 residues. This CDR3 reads CASGPGGIGEPNYGYTF. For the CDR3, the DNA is TGTGCCAGTGGCCCAGGGGGAATAGGGGAACCTAACTATGGCTACACCTTC.

In DNA form, the CDR3 reads TGTGCCAGCTCACCCGGGGGGAGCTCTGGAAACACCATATATTTT. It codes for CASSPGGSSGNTIYF. The rearrangement links TRBV18 to TRBJ1-3, with D perhaps TRBD1 (5 bases). The length of the CDR3 is 15 residues. Trimming pared 3 bases from V and 0 bases from J, leaving 9 bases between. The germline V gene encodes CDR1 KGHSH and CDR2 LQKENI.